The next 26 T cell receptor beta chains were all read from a single sample in a study of OX40 agonist ivuxolimab in advanced cancers. The table came from immunoSEQ multiplex PCR; TCRdb's copy has only in-frame clones and leaves some out. Altogether tens of thousands of clones are present, approximately 81% being singletons, with the ten largest covering approximately 6.5%. Sequencing was performed on CD4+ or CD8+ T cells sorted from blood, taken in a trial of the OX40 agonist ivuxolimab. The source of these receptors is an adult with an advanced solid tumor such as melanoma, head and neck, liver or kidney cancer.

A note on this clone: This specimen includes other DNA sequences encoding the same CDR3. The CDR3, as DNA: TGCGCCAGCAGCTTGGGACAGTACAATGAGCAGTTCTTC. Translated, it gives CASSLGQYNEQFF. V is TRBV5-1 and J is TRBJ2-1, with TRBD1 as a possible D gene (5 bases). The CDR3 extends over 13 amino acids. V dropped 0 bases and J dropped 4 bases, with 5 bases sitting between them. Germline CDR1 and CDR2: SGHRS and YFSETQ.

V gene TRBV5-1 combines with J gene TRBJ1-1, with TRBD1 identical over 9 bases. V was pared by 5 bases and J by 7 bases, with 6 bases of the junction left unmatched. The CDR3 has 13 residues. CDR1 and CDR2 (germline): SGHRS, YFSETQ. The CDR3 protein is CASRSGQGIEAFF. The CDR3 region has the DNA TGCGCCAGCAGGAGTGGACAGGGGATTGAAGCTTTCTTT.

The genes are TRBV11-2 and TRBJ2-7; possible D gene TRBD2, 5 bases. V gave up 5 bases and J gave up 6 bases, with 14 bases separating them. Germline V gives CDR1 SGHAT, CDR2 FQNNGV. The CDR3 contains 13 residues. As DNA, the CDR3 is TGTGCCAGCAGCCGTGGGAGTTCGGGCGAGCAGTACGTC. Translation: CASSRGSSGEQYV.

The chain couples TRBV19 to TRBJ2-5, with 13 bases that match TRBD2. Trimming at V came to 4 bases and at J to 1 base, leaving 9 bases not matched to a gene. The germline CDR1 and CDR2 sequences are LNHDA and SQIVND (reference sequence). The CDR3 covers 18 residues. DNA of the CDR3: TGTGCCAGTAGTACGATGGGACTAGCGGGGACCCTCCAAGAGACCCAGTACTTC. It encodes CASSTMGLAGTLQETQYF.

V and J are TRBV27 and TRBJ1-5; D remains unclear. CDR1 is MNHEY and CDR2 is SMNVEV in the germline V gene (reference sequence). The CDR3 covers 13 residues. Trimming pared 1 base from V and 4 bases from J, leaving 5 bases between. The CDR3, as DNA: TGTGCCAGCAGTTTATGGCGGAATCAGCCCCAGCATTTT. Translated, it gives CASSLWRNQPQHF.

This clone has more than one count but fewer than ten. This rearrangement joins TRBV7-2 to TRBJ2-7; D call uncertain. Germline loops: CDR1 SGHTA, CDR2 FQGNSA. Between the trimmed V and J ends, which lost 1 base and 0 bases, there was a span of 4 bases. This CDR3 is built from 13 residues. The CDR3 loop is CASSLGLSYEQYV. CDR3 nucleotides: TGTGCCAGCAGCTTAGGACTCTCCTACGAGCAGTACGTC.

This chain links TRBV10-3 with TRBJ2-1, with 13 bases aligning to TRBD2. V was pared by 2 bases and J by 5 bases, with 3 bases of the junction left unmatched. Germline V gene lookup returns CDR1 ENHRY and CDR2 SYGVKD. This CDR3 region has 16 residues. The CDR3 region is CAISEPGLAGDNEQFF. CDR3 DNA sequence: TGTGCCATCAGTGAGCCCGGACTAGCGGGGGACAATGAGCAGTTCTTC.

This chain links TRBV27 with TRBJ2-3; either TRBD1 or TRBD2 may supply D (5 bases each). Per germline, CDR1 MNHEY and CDR2 SMNVEV (reference sequence). V shed 2 bases and J shed 4 bases, with 13 bases lying between them. The CDR3 is 15 amino acids. CDR3 in DNA: TGTGCCAGCAGTTTAGTGGGGGTGGCCGCAGATACGCAGTATTTT. It translates to CASSLVGVAADTQYF.

This chain connects TRBV7-8 to TRBJ2-7; TRBD1 is a possible D gene (5 bases). This CDR3 region has 13 residues. Germline V gene sequence: CDR1 SGHVS, CDR2 FQNEAQ. Deletions cut 4 bases from V and 0 bases from J, with 7 bases between. CDR3 nucleotide sequence: TGTGCCAGCAGCTACAGGAGCTCCTACGAGCAGTACGTC. Protein: CASSYRSSYEQYV.

The chain couples TRBV7-9 to TRBJ2-1; possibly TRBD2 for D (7 bases). The CDR3 has 16 amino acids. The germline V gene encodes CDR1 SEHNR and CDR2 FQNEAQ (reference sequence). V dropped 1 base and J dropped 2 bases, with 12 bases sitting between them. The CDR3 DNA reads as TGTGCCAGCAGCTTAGGAGGGGGGGCCGCCTACAATGAGCAGTTCTTC. It specifies CASSLGGGAAYNEQFF.

The V and J genes are TRBV4-1 and TRBJ2-1; TRBD2 matches 8 bases. After removal of 2 bases from V and 7 bases from J, the junction contained 7 bases not matched to a gene. This CDR3 comprises 15 residues. Germline assignment: CDR1 MGHRA and CDR2 YSYEKL. The CDR3 sequence: CASSQSGGAVNEQFF. In nucleotides, the CDR3 is TGCGCCAGCAGCCAATCGGGGGGGGCCGTTAATGAGCAGTTCTTC.

This clone was seen a few times. V and J are TRBV7-6 and TRBJ2-3, with D uncertain. This CDR3 has 14 residues. Germline V gives CDR1 SGHVS, CDR2 FNYEAQ. Trimming left V 2 bases short and J 4 bases short, with 10 bases between. The CDR3 sequence is CASSLTVKADTQYF. The DNA of the CDR3 is TGTGCCAGCAGCTTAACAGTCAAGGCAGATACGCAGTATTTT. The variable domain in full, completed from reference TRBV7-6 and TRBJ2-3, reads GAGVSQSPRYKVTKRGQDVALRCDPISGHVSLYWYRQALGQGPEFLTYFNYEAQQDKSGLPNDRFSAERPEGSISTLTIQRTEQRDSAMYRCASSLTVKADTQYFGPGTRLTVL.

The rearrangement joins TRBV6-1 to TRBJ1-5, with TRBD1 identical over 8 bases. Germline values: CDR1 MNHNS, CDR2 SASEGT. The ends lost 4 bases at V and 2 bases at J; junction bases unmatched: 10. This CDR3 comprises 17 residues. CDR3 nucleotides: TGTGCCAGCAGTGGGACAGGGACTAGCCTGGGCAATCAGCCCCAGCATTTT. It translates to CASSGTGTSLGNQPQHF.

The chain recombines TRBV15 with TRBJ1-1; no clear D. This CDR3 contains 16 residues. Deletions cut 0 bases from V and 0 bases from J, with 11 bases between. CDR1 and CDR2 (germline): LNHNV, YYDKDF (reference sequence). The CDR3 spells CATSRESRRLNTEAFF. As DNA, the CDR3 is TGTGCCACCAGCAGAGAGTCCAGACGGCTGAACACTGAAGCTTTCTTT. The variable domain in full, completed from reference TRBV15 and TRBJ1-1, reads DAMVIQNPRYQVTQFGKPVTLSCSQTLNHNVMYWYQQKSSQAPKLLFHYYDKDFNNEADTPDNFQSRRPNTSFCFLDIRSPGLGDTAMYLCATSRESRRLNTEAFFGQGTRLTVV.

J is TRBJ2-1 and V is TRBV5-1, with 7 bases aligning to TRBD1. The CDR3 has 14 residues. Germline V gives CDR1 SGHRS, CDR2 YFSETQ. V shed 4 bases and J 3 bases; nucleotides not matched to a gene: 4. CDR3 residues: CASSPDRNYNEQFF. CDR3 coding DNA: TGCGCCAGCAGCCCGGACAGGAACTACAATGAGCAGTTCTTC.

This clone has just one count. This chain links TRBV5-1 with TRBJ1-2; 9 bases map to TRBD1. The V gene end was trimmed by 0 bases and the J gene end by 3 bases; junction bases not matched to a gene: 0. CDR1 and CDR2 from the germline V gene are SGHRS and YFSETQ. CDR3 size: 14 residues. CDR3 bases: TGCGCCAGCAGCTTGGGGGACAGGGACTATGGCTACACCTTC. Protein sequence: CASSLGDRDYGYTF.

The chain links TRBV15 to TRBJ2-3, with D possibly being TRBD1 (6 bases). CDR3 size: 16 residues. V was shortened by 2 bases and J by 0 bases, with 12 bases between the two germline ends. Per germline, CDR1 LNHNV and CDR2 YYDKDF (reference sequence). The CDR3 bases are TGTGCCACCAGCAGATCAGGGGCCCTAAGCACAGATACGCAGTATTTT. Encoded protein: CATSRSGALSTDTQYF.

This chain joins TRBV5-4 and TRBJ1-1, with D uncertain. V lost 3 bases to trimming and J lost 5 bases, with 11 bases between them. In germline, CDR1 is SGHNT, CDR2 YYREEE (reference sequence). The CDR3 totals 13 residues. Written as DNA, the CDR3 is TGTGCCAGCAGCTCATCTCTAGAGACTGAAGCTTTCTTT. It specifies CASSSSLETEAFF.

This chain uses TRBV5-4 with TRBJ1-6; D gene ambiguous. V was clipped by 4 bases and J by 14 bases, with 16 bases between them. The germline CDR1 and CDR2 sequences are SGHNT and YYREEE (reference sequence). CDR3 size: 13 residues. Here the CDR3 reads CASSTGPLVALHF. As DNA, the CDR3 is TGTGCCAGCAGCACCGGGCCTCTTGTTGCCCTCCACTTT.

The chain couples TRBV28 to TRBJ2-7; 7 bases agree with TRBD2. CDR1 is MDHEN, CDR2 SYDVKM, per germline. The CDR3 spans 14 residues. V lost 5 bases to trimming and J lost 3 bases; unmatched junction nucleotides: 7. CDR3 amino acids: CASSVTSDYYEQYF. CDR3 DNA sequence: TGTGCCAGCAGTGTAACTAGCGACTACTACGAGCAGTACTTC.

The chain links TRBV9 to TRBJ1-2; tentatively, D is TRBD1 (6 bases). This CDR3 is 15 amino acids long. CDR1 SGDLS and CDR2 YYNGEE come from the germline V gene. With 0 bases removed from V and 6 bases from J, the gap between germline ends came to 15 bases. The DNA for the CDR3 is TGTGCCAGCAGCGTAGGTTTCGGGGGCGCGGATGGCTACACCTTC. It specifies CASSVGFGGADGYTF.

This chain links TRBV28 with TRBJ1-1; no reliable D call. CDR3 size: 13 residues. Germline CDR1 is MDHEN and CDR2 is SYDVKM. The V end was cut by 2 bases, the J end by 7 bases, with 11 bases between. The DNA of the CDR3 is TGTGCCAGCAGTTTAGGACCGAGAAATGAAGCTTTCTTT. This encodes CASSLGPRNEAFF.

The chain employs TRBV9 and TRBJ2-5; a weak D match, TRBD2 (5 bases). The ends were cut back, 3 bases at V and 4 bases at J, with 13 bases in the middle. The CDR3 sequence is 14 residues long. Germline-derived CDR1 and CDR2 are SGDLS and YYNGEE. CDR3 nucleotides: TGTGCCAGCAGCGGAGCAGGTGGGAGAGAGACCCAGTACTTC. Its translation: CASSGAGGRETQYF.

This clone was counted a few times. The V gene is TRBV20-1, the J gene TRBJ1-1, with D hard to call. Between the trimmed V and J ends, which lost 7 bases and 0 bases, there was a span of 6 bases. This CDR3 contains 11 residues. Germline V lookup: CDR1 DFQATT, CDR2 SNEGSKA (reference sequence). CDR3 loop: CSVSMNTEAFF. CDR3 coding DNA: TGCAGTGTCTCCATGAACACTGAAGCTTTCTTT.

This chain joins TRBV30 and TRBJ1-1; TRBD1 is a possible D gene (5 bases). The germline CDR1 and CDR2 sequences are GTSNPN and SVGIG (reference sequence). This CDR3 spans 12 amino acids. Trimming pared 4 bases from V and 10 bases from J, leaving 16 bases between. The CDR3 DNA reads TGTGCCTGGACCTGGGACTCCACCAGAGCTTTCTTT. Protein: CAWTWDSTRAFF.

The rearrangement joins TRBV9 to TRBJ1-5, with D possibly matching TRBD1 (5 bases). Germline V gene lookup returns CDR1 SGDLS and CDR2 YYNGEE. Trimming shortened V by 2 bases and J by 5 bases, and 14 bases separated the two germline ends. This CDR3 has 15 amino acids. CDR3 DNA: TGTGCCAGCAGCGTGTCCAGGGAAGATGATCAGCCCCAGCATTTT. Translated, it gives CASSVSREDDQPQHF.